This TCR beta chain was sequenced during a study of Ad26.COV2.S vaccination and SARS-CoV-2 variants. Study context: Intramuscular Ad26.COV2.S doses were given once or twice, 56 days apart.

Clones were sequenced by immunoSEQ multiplex PCR, and TCRdb holds only the in-frame ones, with some missing. The sample holds about 410,000 clones; about 92% are singletons and the top ten take more than 1.5%. V was shortened by 2 bases and J by 8 bases, with 7 bases between the two germline ends. The CDR3 has 11 amino acids. Germline-derived CDR1 and CDR2 are GTSNPN and SVGIG (reference sequence). Treatment denoted: over 15 received Ad26.COV2.S at low or high dose, single or two shots; roughly five received placebo; per-sample allocation not given. After the first vaccine or placebo injection, samples were drawn on day 63. In the vaccine, an Ad26 vector expressed the SARS-CoV-2 spike of the Wuhan strain. Comment on this clone: The antigen is unknown.

Points from the study as a whole: After vaccination, substantial breadth of spike-specific CD8+ and CD4+ responses was reported. Total T cell responses, in the TCR breadth and depth analyses, may have been underestimated.

This material consisted of peripheral blood, taken in a trial of Ad26.COV2.S vaccine versus placebo. The receptor was isolated from a person between 18 and 65 years old who received the Ad26.COV2.S COVID-19 vaccine or a placebo. The chain recombines TRBV30 with TRBJ2-1; D is unresolved. CDR3 DNA: TGTGCCTGGAGTAGAAGCGATGAGCAGTTCTTC. It is translated as CAWSRSDEQFF.